One sample yielded the 7 T cell receptor beta chains listed below, sequenced in a study of blood T cells in healthy people across ages. Using a J-beta primer mix together with a sample-barcoded 5' primer, a second PCR was run for roughly 7 to 12 cycles. TCRdb called the 5' RACE reads again in MiXCR, with one record for every CDR3 protein. Here the sample spans around 1,600,000 distinct CDR3 sequences, 42% being singletons. The sample was blood. Receptors originate from a woman in her late teens or twenties in good health.

This sequence joins TRBV10-3 and TRBJ2-3; D might be TRBD2 (6 bases). The CDR3 contains 14 residues. Germline CDR1 reads ENHRY; CDR2 reads SYGVKD. The V end lost 10 bases, the J end lost 2 bases, and 16 bases lay between the germline ends. The CDR3 spells CATAAEGFTDTQYF. For the CDR3, the DNA is TGTGCCACCGCAGCGGAGGGATTCACAGATACGCAGTATTTT.

This sequence joins TRBV7-3 and TRBJ2-1; 7 positions match TRBD2. V lost 5 bases to trimming and J lost 6 bases; unmatched junction nucleotides: 10. The germline CDR1 and CDR2 sequences are SGHTA and FQGTGA. CDR3 length: 15 amino acids. Here the CDR3 DNA reads TGTGCCAGCAGCAACTCAGGCGGGAGAGGCAATGAGCAGTTCTTC. Its protein is CASSNSGGRGNEQFF. Supplemented by reference TRBV7-3 and TRBJ2-1, the full variable domain reads GAGVSQTPSNKVTEKGKYVELRCDPISGHTALYWYRQSLGQGPEFLIYFQGTGAADDSGLPNDRFFAVRPEGSVSTLKIQRTERGDSAVYLCASSNSGGRGNEQFFGPGTRLTVL.

This chain connects TRBV27 to TRBJ1-6; no reliable D call. Trimming removed 2 bases from V and 8 bases from J, with 10 bases in between. Germline CDR1 is MNHEY and CDR2 is SMNVEV (reference sequence). CDR3 size: 14 residues. CDR3 sequence: CASSLLGSDSPLHF. The CDR3 nucleotides are TGTGCCAGCAGTTTACTGGGGAGTGATTCACCCCTCCACTTT.

This clonotype was detected only a few times. The chain uses TRBV12-3 or TRBV12-4 and TRBJ2-1; 10 positions agree with TRBD2. This CDR3 is built from 14 residues. Trimming at V came to 1 base and at J to 7 bases, leaving 1 base not matched to a gene. The CDR3 DNA reads TGTGCCAGCAGTTTAGAGGGACTAGCGAATGAGCAGTTCTTC. The encoded protein is CASSLEGLANEQFF.

The rearrangement links TRBV6-5 to TRBJ1-2, with 9 bases fitting TRBD1. Germline-derived CDR1 and CDR2 are MNHEY and SVGAGI. Trimming cost V 11 bases and J 6 bases; bases outside gene matches: 13. This CDR3 spans 14 amino acids. CDR3 DNA sequence: TGTGCCGCCAGCCGGGACAGGGAATTAGATGGCTACACCTTC. This sequence encodes CAASRDRELDGYTF.

The rearrangement links TRBV20-1 to TRBJ2-1; 8 bases are shared with TRBD2. The V segment lost 4 bases and the J segment 5 bases; nucleotides outside the gene matches: 7. CDR3 size: 14 residues. Germline V CDR1 and CDR2: DFQATT, SNEGSKA (reference sequence). CDR3 bases: TGCAGTGCTAAACTGCGGGGGGTTGACAATGAGCAGTTCTTC. Amino acid sequence: CSAKLRGVDNEQFF.

This rearrangement joins TRBV14 to TRBJ2-1, with 11 bases that match TRBD2. The V segment lost 4 bases and the J segment 5 bases; nucleotides outside the gene matches: 4. The CDR3 is made up of 15 amino acids. From germline, CDR1 is SGHDN and CDR2 FVKESK. CDR3 nucleotides: TGTGCCAGCAGCCCGGGACTAGCGGCAAACAATGAGCAGTTCTTC. Amino acid sequence: CASSPGLAANNEQFF.